These 24 T cell receptor beta chains were all obtained from the same sample, sequenced in a study of sequential checkpoint blockade in melanoma. Sequenced by immunoSEQ multiplex PCR; TCRdb stores in-frame clones only, minus some. Of tens of thousands of clones in the sample, less than 90% were seen once. Treatment here: randomized to nivolumab then ipilimumab (arm A) or the reverse (arm B). The sequenced sample was CD8+ T cells sorted from blood (inferred from file names), obtained from a patient given nivolumab and ipilimumab in sequence. The receptor set was obtained from a human donor with melanoma.

The J gene is TRBJ1-3, the V gene TRBV29-1, with D unresolved. This CDR3 contains 13 residues. The ends were cut back, 6 bases at V and 4 bases at J, with 13 bases in the middle. CDR1 SQVTM and CDR2 ANQGSEA come from the germline V gene. The CDR3 protein is CSVDGGYGNTIYF. CDR3 DNA: TGCAGCGTCGATGGAGGCTACGGAAACACCATATATTTT.

The chain uses TRBV6-6 and TRBJ2-7, with 7 positions matching TRBD1. V lost 2 bases to trimming and J lost 3 bases; unmatched junction nucleotides: 4. The germline V gene has CDR1 MNHNY and CDR2 SVGAGI (reference sequence). This CDR3 is built from 14 residues. The CDR3, as DNA: TGTGCCAGCAGTTACACGGGACAGAGCTACGAGCAGTACGTC. This sequence encodes CASSYTGQSYEQYV.

The chain couples TRBV19 to TRBJ1-3; D unclear. CDR3 length: 13 residues. Germline CDR1 is LNHDA and CDR2 is SQIVND (reference sequence). Trimming took off 6 bases at V and 4 bases at J, with 10 bases between the two ends. This CDR3 is CASSPHLGNTIYF. CDR3 in DNA: TGTGCCAGTAGCCCTCACTTGGGAAACACCATATATTTT.

In its sample, this clone was seen once. This rearrangement joins TRBV9 to TRBJ2-1, with 9 bases aligning to TRBD2. Per germline, CDR1 SGDLS and CDR2 YYNGEE. V was clipped by 4 bases and J by 5 bases; unmatched bases: 13. There are 17 residues in the CDR3. CDR3 DNA sequence: TGTGCCAGCAGCCATTCGGTGAGCGGGGGGCTTGACAATGAGCAGTTCTTC. Its protein is CASSHSVSGGLDNEQFF. The full variable domain, completed using reference TRBV9 and TRBJ2-1, is DSGVTQTPKHLITATGQRVTLRCSPRSGDLSVYWYQQSLDQGLQFLIQYYNGEERAKGNILERFSAQQFPDLHSELNLSSLELGDSALYFCASSHSVSGGLDNEQFFGPGTRLTVL.

This clone was seen only once. This chain uses TRBV4-3 with TRBJ2-7, with TRBD1 matching 8 bases. Germline CDR1 LGHNA, CDR2 YSLEER. The CDR3 runs to 13 residues. With 4 bases clipped from V and 6 bases from J, the junction kept 5 bases outside the gene matches. For the CDR3, the DNA is TGCGCCAGCAGCCTCGGACAGGGATTCGAGCAGTACTTC. Protein: CASSLGQGFEQYF.

Written as DNA, the CDR3 is TGTGCCAGCAGCTTAGTGGGGACAGCGTTTTTAGATACGCAGTATTTT. Translating it yields CASSLVGTAFLDTQYF. This chain links TRBV7-8 with TRBJ2-3; 7 positions agree with TRBD1. V shed 1 base, J shed 5 bases, and the junction held 9 bases outside the gene matches. CDR3 size: 16 residues. Germline CDR1 reads SGHVS; CDR2 reads FQNEAQ.

This clone was seen only once. The chain couples TRBV28 to TRBJ1-5; D is uncertain. V was clipped by 6 bases and J by 5 bases, with 17 bases between them. The germline V gene encodes CDR1 MDHEN and CDR2 SYDVKM. The CDR3 runs to 15 residues. CDR3 sequence (DNA): TGTGCCAGCAGGTCTGACGGACTCCTAGATCAGCCCCAGCATTTT. This sequence encodes CASRSDGLLDQPQHF. Full variable domain (missing parts from reference TRBV28 and TRBJ1-5): DVKVTQSSRYLVKRTGEKVFLECVQDMDHENMFWYRQDPGLGLRLIYFSYDVKMKEKGDIPEGYSVSREKKERFSLILESASTNQTSMYLCASRSDGLLDQPQHFGDGTRLSIL.

The gene calls are TRBV19 and TRBJ2-1, with 11 bases aligning to TRBD2. This CDR3 contains 14 residues. Unmatched junction bases numbered 3, after V lost 5 bases and J lost 6 bases. The V gene's germline CDR1 is LNHDA and CDR2 SQIVND (reference sequence). CDR3 region: CASSPLAGANEQFF. In DNA, the CDR3 is TGTGCCAGTAGTCCACTAGCGGGAGCCAATGAGCAGTTCTTC.

This clone was recorded only once. The gene calls are TRBV27 and TRBJ1-5; no clear D gene. Germline V gene lookup returns CDR1 MNHEY and CDR2 SMNVEV (reference sequence). Trimming stripped 5 bases from V and 10 bases from J, with 15 bases between. The CDR3 consists of 13 residues. CDR3 coding DNA: TGTGCCAGCAGTCTCGGGTCTTCCTTTCCCCAGCATTTT. Its protein product is CASSLGSSFPQHF.

The rearrangement links TRBV29-1 to TRBJ2-2; 8 bases fit TRBD2. The trim removed 4 bases at V and 6 bases at J, leaving 13 bases unmatched. The CDR3 consists of 16 residues. The germline CDR1 and CDR2 sequences are SQVTM and ANQGSEA. CDR3 residues: CSVVVLGLGAAGELFF. CDR3 coding DNA: TGCAGCGTTGTAGTACTGGGACTAGGTGCGGCCGGGGAGCTGTTTTTT.

This clone was seen more than once but under ten times. The chain is built from TRBV30 and TRBJ1-2; 11 positions match TRBD1. This CDR3 contains 13 residues. The V and J ends lost 5 bases and 4 bases, in that order; junction bases with no gene match: 3. The germline CDR1 and CDR2 sequences are GTSNPN and SVGIG (reference sequence). The CDR3 region is CAWFGQGAYGYTF. The CDR3 nucleotides are TGTGCCTGGTTTGGACAGGGGGCCTATGGCTACACCTTC.

The V gene is TRBV4-1, the J gene TRBJ1-1; TRBD1 matches 8 bases. This CDR3 is 15 amino acids long. With V trimmed by 4 bases and J by 5 bases, 9 bases remained unmatched. The germline CDR1 and CDR2 sequences are MGHRA and YSYEKL. CDR3 DNA: TGCGCCAGCAGCCCACAGGACAGGGCGTTTACTGAAGCTTTCTTT. Its protein is CASSPQDRAFTEAFF.

J is TRBJ2-7 and V is TRBV4-2, with 8 bases identical to TRBD2. Germline trimming cut 1 base from V and 4 bases from J; bases unmatched to any gene: 3. Germline-derived CDR1 and CDR2 are LGHNA and YNFKEQ. The CDR3 sequence is 14 residues long. The CDR3 region has the DNA TGTGCCAGCAGCCAAGGGACTAGCTGGTACGAGCAGTACTTC. This sequence encodes CASSQGTSWYEQYF.

This rearrangement joins TRBV19 to TRBJ2-1; 7 nucleotides agree with TRBD1. Germline CDR1 reads LNHDA; CDR2 reads SQIVND (reference sequence). V lost 7 bases and J lost 5; bases outside the gene matches: 8. The CDR3 spans 14 residues. CDR3: CASMARDRDNEQFF. DNA for the CDR3: TGTGCCAGTATGGCTAGGGACAGAGACAATGAGCAGTTCTTC.

This clone was counted only a few times. The chain recombines TRBV12-2 with TRBJ2-7; TRBD2, the D gene given by the table, was not confirmed from the DNA. TRBV12-2 is flagged as a pseudogene. CDR3 length: 13 amino acids. CDR3 residues: CASPLFSVYEQYV. CDR3 in DNA: TGTGCAAGTCCCCTGTTTAGCGTCTACGAGCAGTACGTC.

The DNA for the CDR3 is TGTGCCAGCACAACCCGGGACAGAGACACTGAAGCTTTCTTT. This translates into CASTTRDRDTEAFF. The V and J genes are TRBV27 and TRBJ1-1, with TRBD1 matching over 7 bases. This CDR3 region has 14 residues. The ends lost 7 bases at V and 3 bases at J; junction bases unmatched: 8. CDR1 is MNHEY and CDR2 is SMNVEV in the germline V gene (reference sequence).

The rearrangement uses TRBV6-1 and TRBJ2-2; unclear D gene. The germline V gene encodes CDR1 MNHNS and CDR2 SASEGT. This CDR3 has 11 amino acids. Trimming removed 6 bases from V and 7 bases from J, with 6 bases in between. CDR3 region: CASSPSGELFF. The CDR3 DNA sequence: TGTGCCAGCAGCCCTAGCGGGGAGCTGTTTTTT.

This clone was seen just once. The chain employs TRBV7-2 and TRBJ2-2, with D perhaps TRBD2 (6 bases). CDR3 length: 18 residues. V lost 5 bases to trimming and J lost 0 bases, with 19 bases between them. Germline V gene lookup returns CDR1 SGHTA and CDR2 FQGNSA. CDR3 in DNA: TGTGCCAGCAGCCCAAGGGTCGGGACTTACGCGAACACCGGGGAGCTGTTTTTT. Translating gives CASSPRVGTYANTGELFF.

J is TRBJ2-1 and V is TRBV27; TRBD2 matches 9 bases. V lost 2 bases to trimming and J lost 6 bases; unmatched junction nucleotides: 5. There are 15 residues in the CDR3. The V gene's germline CDR1 is MNHEY and CDR2 SMNVEV (reference sequence). In nucleotides, the CDR3 is TGTGCCAGCAGTTTAACGGCTAGCGGGGCCAATGAGCAGTTCTTC. Protein sequence: CASSLTASGANEQFF.

The CDR3 is CASSYSISEKVLTRPYGYTF. The CDR3 DNA follows: TGTGCCAGCAGTTACTCGATCTCTGAAAAAGTACTCACTCGTCCGTATGGCTACACCTTC. The chain employs TRBV6-7 and TRBJ1-2; D is uncertain. TRBV6-7 is identified as an open reading frame with a role that is uncertain. The CDR3 is made up of 20 amino acids. V was cut by 0 bases and J by 5 bases, with 28 bases left in between.

V and J are TRBV2 and TRBJ1-2; 8 bases line up with TRBD1. CDR1 and CDR2 (germline): SNHLY, FYNNEI. The CDR3 is made up of 16 amino acids. With 6 bases clipped from V and 2 bases from J, the junction kept 11 bases outside the gene matches. This CDR3 is CASRAGQAGPNYGYTF. In nucleotides, the CDR3 is TGTGCCAGCAGGGCGGGACAGGCGGGTCCCAACTATGGCTACACCTTC.

The chain links TRBV4-3 to TRBJ1-1; a possible D gene is TRBD1 (6 bases). V was cut by 6 bases and J by 4 bases, with 27 bases left in between. CDR3 length equals 18 residues. From germline, CDR1 is LGHNA and CDR2 YSLEER. The CDR3 region is CASRLPRGRPRKVTEAFF. CDR3 nucleotides: TGCGCCAGCAGGCTCCCCAGGGGTCGTCCGAGGAAGGTCACTGAAGCTTTCTTT.

V is TRBV7-3 and J is TRBJ2-5; 9 bases are a match to TRBD1. CDR1 SGHTA and CDR2 FQGTGA come from the germline V gene. CDR3 length: 15 residues. With 5 bases clipped from V and 2 bases from J, the junction kept 6 bases outside the gene matches. CDR3 bases: TGTGCCAGCAGCCTTATAGGGACAGGGCAAGAGACCCAGTACTTC. Its protein product is CASSLIGTGQETQYF.

V is TRBV11-1 and J is TRBJ2-5, with 14 bases fitting TRBD2. Germline values: CDR1 SGHAT, CDR2 FQDESV (reference sequence). V dropped 1 base and J dropped 5; count of bases not matched to a gene: 9. The CDR3 is 18 residues long. Written as DNA, the CDR3 is TGTGCCAGCAGCTTAGGGGTGGTGACTAGCGGGAGGGATGAGACCCAGTACTTC. Translation: CASSLGVVTSGRDETQYF.